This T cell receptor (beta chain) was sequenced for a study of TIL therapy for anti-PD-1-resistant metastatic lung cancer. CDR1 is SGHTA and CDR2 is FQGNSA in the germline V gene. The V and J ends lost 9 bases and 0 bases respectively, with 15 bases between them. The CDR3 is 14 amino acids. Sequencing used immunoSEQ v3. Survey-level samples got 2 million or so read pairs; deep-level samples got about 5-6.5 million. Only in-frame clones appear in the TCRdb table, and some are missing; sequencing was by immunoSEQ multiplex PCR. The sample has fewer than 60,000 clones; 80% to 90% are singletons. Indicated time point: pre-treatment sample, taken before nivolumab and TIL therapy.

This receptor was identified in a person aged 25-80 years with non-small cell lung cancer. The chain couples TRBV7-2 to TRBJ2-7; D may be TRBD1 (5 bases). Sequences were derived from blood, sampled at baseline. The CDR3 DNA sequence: TGTGCCAGTATGGGGCTCGATAGCTCCTACGAGCAGTACTTC. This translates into CASMGLDSSYEQYF.